Listed below are T cell receptor beta chains from one sample, sequenced in a study of chemoradiotherapy in HPV16-positive cancers. Profiled with immunoSEQ multiplex PCR; TCRdb holds only in-frame clones, not every one. The table has 6,800 or so clones, approximately 79% seen once. This specimen was acquired from a patient who underwent chemoradiotherapy. These receptors were collected from a human donor with HPV-associated anogenital cancer. Each CDR3 is given without its conserved first and last residue. Fields, in order: V gene, CDR3 protein.

TRBV30 ASSFASGYT
TRBV28 ASSSSQGIGNQPQH
TRBV28 ASLEFGNTEAF
TRBV6-1 ASSTYLGSYT
TRBV7-9 ASSFPGQYGYT
TRBV6-5 ASSYSKGSQPQH
TRBV11-2 ASSRGGGEQY
TRBV28 ATGTGLYEQY
TRBV5-6 ASSPGTDWVADTEAF
TRBV5-1 ASSTNTEAF
TRBV7-8 ASSPMMNTEAF
TRBV7-2 ASSPILGGRYEQY
TRBV18 ASSPQSGTTYEQY
TRBV18 ASSTSQYGYT
TRBV2 ASKVTNYGYT
TRBV5-1 ASSLAAGPSTGELF
TRBV30 AWSTTRTFTGELF
TRBV19 ASSMAGMGEQY
TRBV7-2 ASSSQGATSGANVLT
TRBV7-2 ASSLDRANYGYT
TRBV7-2 ASSPSGSYGYT
TRBV19 ASSNLRDSEQY
TRBV5-6 ASSSSYEQY
TRBV28 ASTPSSGSLH
TRBV30 AWRDRETQY
TRBV18 ASSPRQDGEKLF
TRBV9 ASSVGEISNQPQH
TRBV7-2 ASSFDRGTAYEQY
TRBV7-9 ASSPGLGHSYNEQF
TRBV6-4 ASSAETGTRAF
TRBV6-5 ASSSSRGNTIY
TRBV7-3 ASSGGATGELF
TRBV19 ASSIGIGRGSEPQH
TRBV6-1 ASSWTGRVDTEAF
TRBV7-2 ASSPGDYGYT
TRBV7-8 ASSSGQLEQPQH
TRBV5-1 ASSLAAGMNTEAF
TRBV28 ASSRGQGYEQY
TRBV2 ASSDGTGPPYEQF
TRBV5-1 ASSPRDRGLSSGANVLT